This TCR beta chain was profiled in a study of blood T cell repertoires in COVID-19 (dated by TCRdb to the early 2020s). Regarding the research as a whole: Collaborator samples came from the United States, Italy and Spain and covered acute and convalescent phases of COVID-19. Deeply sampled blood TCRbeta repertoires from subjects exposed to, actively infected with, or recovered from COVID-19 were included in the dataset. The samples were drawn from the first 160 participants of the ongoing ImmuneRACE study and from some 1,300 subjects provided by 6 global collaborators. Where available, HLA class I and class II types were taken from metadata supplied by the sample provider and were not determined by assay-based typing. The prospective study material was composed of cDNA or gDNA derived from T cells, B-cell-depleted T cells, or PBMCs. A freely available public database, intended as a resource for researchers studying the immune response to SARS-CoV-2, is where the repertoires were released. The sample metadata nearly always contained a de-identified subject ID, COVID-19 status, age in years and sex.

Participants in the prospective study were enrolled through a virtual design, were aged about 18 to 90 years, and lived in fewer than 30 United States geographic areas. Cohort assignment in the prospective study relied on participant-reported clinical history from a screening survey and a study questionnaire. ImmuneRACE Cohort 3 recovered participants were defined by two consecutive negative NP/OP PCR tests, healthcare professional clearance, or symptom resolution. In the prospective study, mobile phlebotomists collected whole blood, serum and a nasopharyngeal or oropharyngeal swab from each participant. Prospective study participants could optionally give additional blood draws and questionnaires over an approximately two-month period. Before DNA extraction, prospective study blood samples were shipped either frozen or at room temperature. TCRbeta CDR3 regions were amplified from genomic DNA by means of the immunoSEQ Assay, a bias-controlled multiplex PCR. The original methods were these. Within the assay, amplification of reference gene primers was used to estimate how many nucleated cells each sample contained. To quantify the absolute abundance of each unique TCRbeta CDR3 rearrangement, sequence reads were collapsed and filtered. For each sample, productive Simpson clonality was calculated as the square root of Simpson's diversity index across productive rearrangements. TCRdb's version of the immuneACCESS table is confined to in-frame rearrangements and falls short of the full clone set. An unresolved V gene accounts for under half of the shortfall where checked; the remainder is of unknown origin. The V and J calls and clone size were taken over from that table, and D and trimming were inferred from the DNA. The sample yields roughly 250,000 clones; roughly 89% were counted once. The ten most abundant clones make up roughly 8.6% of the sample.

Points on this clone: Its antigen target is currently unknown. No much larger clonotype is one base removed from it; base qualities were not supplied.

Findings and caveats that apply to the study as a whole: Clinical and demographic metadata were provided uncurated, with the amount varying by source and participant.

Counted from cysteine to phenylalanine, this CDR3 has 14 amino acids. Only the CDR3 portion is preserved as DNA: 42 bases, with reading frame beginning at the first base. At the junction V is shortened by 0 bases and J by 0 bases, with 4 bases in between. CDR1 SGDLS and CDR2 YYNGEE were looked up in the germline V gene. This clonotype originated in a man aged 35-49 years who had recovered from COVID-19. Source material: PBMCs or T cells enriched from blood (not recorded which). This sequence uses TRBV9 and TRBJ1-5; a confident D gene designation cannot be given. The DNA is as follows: TGTGCCAGCAGCGTAGATAATAGCAATCAGCCCCAGCATTTT. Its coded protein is CASSVDNSNQPQHF.